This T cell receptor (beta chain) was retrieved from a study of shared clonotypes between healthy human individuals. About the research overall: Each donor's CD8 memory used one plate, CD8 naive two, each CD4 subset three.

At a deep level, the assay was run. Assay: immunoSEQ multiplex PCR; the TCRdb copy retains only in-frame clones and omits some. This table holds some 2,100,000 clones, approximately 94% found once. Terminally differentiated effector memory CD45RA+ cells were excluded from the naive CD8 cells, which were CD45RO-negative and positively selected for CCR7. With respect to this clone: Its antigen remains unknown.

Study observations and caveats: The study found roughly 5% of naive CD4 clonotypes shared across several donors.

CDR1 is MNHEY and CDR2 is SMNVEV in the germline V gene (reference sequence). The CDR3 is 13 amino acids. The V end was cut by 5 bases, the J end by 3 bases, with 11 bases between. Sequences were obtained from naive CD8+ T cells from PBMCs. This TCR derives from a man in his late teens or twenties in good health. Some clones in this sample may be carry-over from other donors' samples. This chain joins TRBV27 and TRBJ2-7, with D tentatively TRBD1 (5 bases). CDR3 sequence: CASSINRFYEQYF. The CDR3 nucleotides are TGTGCCAGCAGTATAAACAGGTTCTACGAGCAGTACTTC.